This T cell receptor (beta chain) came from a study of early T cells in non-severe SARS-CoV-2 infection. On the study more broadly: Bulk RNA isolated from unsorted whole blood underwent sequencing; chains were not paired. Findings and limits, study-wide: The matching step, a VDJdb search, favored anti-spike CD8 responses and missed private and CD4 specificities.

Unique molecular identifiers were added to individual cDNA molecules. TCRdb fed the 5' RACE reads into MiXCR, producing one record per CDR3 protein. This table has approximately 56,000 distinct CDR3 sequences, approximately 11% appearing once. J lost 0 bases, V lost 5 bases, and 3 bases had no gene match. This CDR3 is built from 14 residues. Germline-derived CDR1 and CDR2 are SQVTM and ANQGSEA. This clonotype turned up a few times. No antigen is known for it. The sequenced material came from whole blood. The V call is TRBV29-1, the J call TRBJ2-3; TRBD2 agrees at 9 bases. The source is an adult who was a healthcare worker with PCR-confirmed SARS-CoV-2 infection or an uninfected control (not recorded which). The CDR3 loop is CSVTAGGSTDTQYF. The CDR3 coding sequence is TGCAGCGTTACAGCGGGGGGTAGCACAGATACGCAGTATTTT.